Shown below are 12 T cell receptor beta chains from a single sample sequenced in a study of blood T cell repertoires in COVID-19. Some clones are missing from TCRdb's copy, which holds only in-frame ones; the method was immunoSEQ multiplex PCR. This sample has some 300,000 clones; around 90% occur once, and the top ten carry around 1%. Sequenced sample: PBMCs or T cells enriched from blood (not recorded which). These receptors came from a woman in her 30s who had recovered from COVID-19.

The CDR3 bases are TGTGCCAGCACCTCATCGCCTATAGGGACTAGCGGGGGCGCGAGGCACACAGATACGCAGTATTTT. It encodes CASTSSPIGTSGGARHTDTQYF. The chain links TRBV7-9 to TRBJ2-3; TRBD2 matches 14 bases. J was trimmed by 2 bases and V by 7 bases; bases with no gene match: 23. The CDR3 has 22 residues. CDR1 and CDR2 (germline): SEHNR, FQNEAQ (reference sequence). The full variable domain, with the rest looked up from reference TRBV7-9 and TRBJ2-3, is DTGVSQNPRHKITKRGQNVTFRCDPISEHNRLYWYRQTLGQGPEFLTYFQNEAQLEKSRLLSDRFSAERPKGSFSTLEIQRTEQGDSAMYLCASTSSPIGTSGGARHTDTQYFGPGTRLTVL.

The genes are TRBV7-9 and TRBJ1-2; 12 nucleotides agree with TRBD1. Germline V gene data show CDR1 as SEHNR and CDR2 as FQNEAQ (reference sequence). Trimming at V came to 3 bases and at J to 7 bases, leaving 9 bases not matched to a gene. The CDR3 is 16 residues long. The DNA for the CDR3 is TGTGCCAGCAGCTTTTACCGGGACAGGGGGCTAGGTGGCTACACCTTC. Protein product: CASSFYRDRGLGGYTF. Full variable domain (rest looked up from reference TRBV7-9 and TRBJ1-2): DTGVSQNPRHKITKRGQNVTFRCDPISEHNRLYWYRQTLGQGPEFLTYFQNEAQLEKSRLLSDRFSAERPKGSFSTLEIQRTEQGDSAMYLCASSFYRDRGLGGYTFGSGTRLTVV.

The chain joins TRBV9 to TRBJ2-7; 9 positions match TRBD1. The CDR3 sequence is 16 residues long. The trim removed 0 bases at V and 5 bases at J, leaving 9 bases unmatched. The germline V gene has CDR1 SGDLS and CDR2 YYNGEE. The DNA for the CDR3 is TGTGCCAGCAGCGTAGGGCCCGGGACAGGGCTTGACGAGCAGTACTTC. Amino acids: CASSVGPGTGLDEQYF. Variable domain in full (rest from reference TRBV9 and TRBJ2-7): DSGVTQTPKHLITATGQRVTLRCSPRSGDLSVYWYQQSLDQGLQFLIQYYNGEERAKGNILERFSAQQFPDLHSELNLSSLELGDSALYFCASSVGPGTGLDEQYFGPGTRLTVT.

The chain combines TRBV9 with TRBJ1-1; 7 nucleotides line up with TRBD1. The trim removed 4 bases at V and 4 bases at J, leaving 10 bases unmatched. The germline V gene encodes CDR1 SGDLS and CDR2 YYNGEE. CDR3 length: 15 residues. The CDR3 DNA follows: TGTGCCAGCAGCCCACGAAAGACAGGGATCACTGAAGCTTTCTTT. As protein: CASSPRKTGITEAFF.

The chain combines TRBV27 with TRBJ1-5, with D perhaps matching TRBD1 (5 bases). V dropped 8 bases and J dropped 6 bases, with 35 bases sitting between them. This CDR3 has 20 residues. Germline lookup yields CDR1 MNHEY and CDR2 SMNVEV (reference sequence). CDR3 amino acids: CASPSIGRVTEGMVGQPQHF. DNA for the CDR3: TGTGCCAGCCCATCCATTGGGCGGGTTACGGAGGGGATGGTGGGTCAGCCCCAGCATTTT.

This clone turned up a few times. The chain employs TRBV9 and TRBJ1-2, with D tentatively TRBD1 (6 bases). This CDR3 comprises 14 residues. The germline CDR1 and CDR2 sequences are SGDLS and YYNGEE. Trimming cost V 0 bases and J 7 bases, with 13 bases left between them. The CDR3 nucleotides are TGTGCCAGCAGCGTAGATACAGGGAGGGGTGGCTACACCTTC. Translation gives CASSVDTGRGGYTF.

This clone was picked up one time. DNA for the CDR3: TGTGCCAGCAGCTTAAGACTTAAGGGACAGGGCACAGATACGCAGTATTTT. Encoded protein: CASSLRLKGQGTDTQYF. This sequence joins TRBV7-8 and TRBJ2-3, with TRBD1 matching 8 bases. V lost 2 bases, J lost 1 base, and 8 bases stayed unmatched. From germline, CDR1 is SGHVS and CDR2 FQNEAQ. There are 17 residues in the CDR3.

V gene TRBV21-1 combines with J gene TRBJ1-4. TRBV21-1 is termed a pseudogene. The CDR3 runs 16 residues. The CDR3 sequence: CASSKDWGATNEKLFF. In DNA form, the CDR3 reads TGTGCCAGCAGCAAAGACTGGGGGGCAACTAATGAAAAACTGTTTTTT.

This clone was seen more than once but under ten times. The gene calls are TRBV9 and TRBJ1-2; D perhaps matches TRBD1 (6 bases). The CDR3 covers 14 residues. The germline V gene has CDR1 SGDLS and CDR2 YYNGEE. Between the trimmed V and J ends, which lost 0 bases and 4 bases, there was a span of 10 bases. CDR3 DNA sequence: TGTGCCAGCAGCGTAGGGCAGGGGCCCTATGGCTACACCTTC. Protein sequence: CASSVGQGPYGYTF.

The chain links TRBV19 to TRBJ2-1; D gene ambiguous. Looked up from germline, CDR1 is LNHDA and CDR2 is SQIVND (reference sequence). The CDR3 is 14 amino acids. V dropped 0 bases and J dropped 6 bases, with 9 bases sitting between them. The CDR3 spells CASSIDIAGNEQFF. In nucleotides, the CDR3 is TGTGCCAGTAGTATAGATATAGCCGGCAATGAGCAGTTCTTC.

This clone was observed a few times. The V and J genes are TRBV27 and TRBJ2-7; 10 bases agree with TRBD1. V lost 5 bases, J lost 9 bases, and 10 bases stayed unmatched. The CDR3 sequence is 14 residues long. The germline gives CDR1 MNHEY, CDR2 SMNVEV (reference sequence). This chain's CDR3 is CASSMTGGLLGQYF. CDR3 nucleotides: TGTGCCAGCAGTATGACAGGGGGCCTGTTAGGGCAGTACTTC.

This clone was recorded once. The CDR3 reads CASQDRGTLWGGYTF. The CDR3 DNA follows: TGTGCCAGCCAAGATCGCGGGACCTTATGGGGTGGCTACACCTTC. V and J are TRBV25-1 and TRBJ1-2; perhaps TRBD1 as D (5 bases). CDR3 length: 15 residues. The V end lost 8 bases, the J end lost 7 bases, and 23 bases lay between the germline ends. Per the germline V gene, CDR1 is MGHDK and CDR2 is SYGVNS.